The 27 T cell receptor beta chains reported below all come from one sample, sequenced in a study of blood T cell repertoires in COVID-19. TCRdb's table, derived via immunoSEQ multiplex PCR, lists solely in-frame clones and lacks some. The sample carries approximately 260,000 clones, about 85% recorded once. Input material: PBMCs or T cells enriched from blood (not recorded which). These receptors originate from a woman aged 45 to 65 who had been exposed to COVID-19.

This clone was observed a few times. The chain joins TRBV29-1 to TRBJ1-4; tentative D call: TRBD1 (6 bases). CDR3 size: 13 residues. Germline lookup yields CDR1 SQVTM and CDR2 ANQGSEA. V lost 7 bases, J lost 6 bases, and 15 bases lay in between. The CDR3 nucleotides read TGCAGCGCACGGGGGGCCGGTGATGAAAAACTGTTTTTT. Amino acids: CSARGAGDEKLFF.

This chain links TRBV5-8 with TRBJ2-3, with a possible D match to TRBD2 (5 bases). The germline V gene encodes CDR1 SGHTS and CDR2 YDEGEE. V lost 0 bases and J lost 6, with 14 bases in between. This CDR3 has 15 amino acids. The DNA of the CDR3 is TGTGCCAGCAGCTTGGGACGGGGTGATTCTGATACGCAGTATTTT. Its protein product is CASSLGRGDSDTQYF.

This clone was seen just once. V and J are TRBV2 and TRBJ2-2, with D perhaps TRBD1 (5 bases). The V end was cut by 7 bases, the J end by 7 bases, with 13 bases between. The CDR3 sequence is 13 residues long. The V gene's germline CDR1 is SNHLY and CDR2 FYNNEI. CDR3 in DNA: TGTGCCAGCAACCGAAGGGGTCTCGGGGAGCTGTTTTTT. This translates into CASNRRGLGELFF.

This chain uses TRBV2 with TRBJ2-7, with 13 positions matching TRBD2. With 5 bases clipped from V and 6 bases from J, the junction kept 7 bases outside the gene matches. Germline loops: CDR1 SNHLY, CDR2 FYNNEI. CDR3 length: 15 residues. As DNA, the CDR3 is TGTGCCAGCAGTAAAACTAGCGGGGGGGCCCTCGAGCAGTACTTC. It translates to CASSKTSGGALEQYF.

This clone was observed a few times. The chain joins TRBV30 to TRBJ1-1; no reliable D call. The CDR3 has 10 residues. The V and J ends lost 5 bases and 3 bases respectively, with 4 bases between them. Germline CDR1 GTSNPN, CDR2 SVGIG (reference sequence). The CDR3 protein is CAWLDTEAFF. The CDR3 coding sequence is TGTGCCTGGCTTGACACTGAAGCTTTCTTT.

The chain recombines TRBV5-4 with TRBJ2-2; possibly TRBD2 for D (5 bases). The ends were cut back, 4 bases at V and 4 bases at J, with 14 bases in the middle. The CDR3 spans 15 residues. Germline lookup yields CDR1 SGHNT and CDR2 YYREEE (reference sequence). The CDR3 region is CASSQDGNPTGELFF. CDR3 coding DNA: TGTGCCAGCAGCCAAGACGGGAACCCCACCGGGGAGCTGTTTTTT.

V is TRBV7-9 and J is TRBJ2-5, with 7 bases fitting TRBD1. Germline CDR1 is SEHNR and CDR2 is FQNEAQ (reference sequence). The CDR3 totals 16 residues. Trimming at V came to 4 bases and at J to 5 bases, leaving 13 bases not matched to a gene. This CDR3 is CASSSKGAPGPETQYF. The CDR3 DNA is TGTGCCAGCAGCTCCAAGGGGGCGCCTGGACCCGAGACCCAGTACTTC.

This rearrangement joins TRBV10-2 to TRBJ1-5, with 10 bases aligning to TRBD1. V lost 6 bases and J lost 2; bases outside the gene matches: 4. Germline loops: CDR1 WSHSY, CDR2 SAAADI. The CDR3 loop spans 15 amino acids. The CDR3 protein is CASRGTGAGNQPQHF. The DNA for the CDR3 is TGCGCCAGCAGGGGGACAGGGGCGGGCAATCAGCCCCAGCATTTT.

The chain recombines TRBV7-9 with TRBJ2-5, with TRBD2 matching over 9 bases. V trimming: 2 bases; J trimming: 1 base; junction bases outside the gene matches: 5. Germline lookup yields CDR1 SEHNR and CDR2 FQNEAQ (reference sequence). The CDR3 runs to 16 residues. CDR3 amino acids: CASSLRLAGSQETQYF. The CDR3 DNA reads as TGTGCCAGCAGCTTACGGCTAGCGGGGAGCCAAGAGACCCAGTACTTC.

The rearrangement uses TRBV11-2 and TRBJ2-3; 13 positions agree with TRBD2. CDR3 length: 19 amino acids. V lost 1 base and J lost 2; bases outside the gene matches: 9. CDR1 is SGHAT and CDR2 is FQNNGV in the germline V gene. As DNA, the CDR3 is TGTGCCAGCAGCTTAGTATCAAGACTAGCGGGGGGAACCACAGATACGCAGTATTTT. The encoded protein is CASSLVSRLAGGTTDTQYF.

This clone came up once. The V and J genes are TRBV30 and TRBJ2-5; 7 bases are a match to TRBD1. The germline V gene encodes CDR1 GTSNPN and CDR2 SVGIG (reference sequence). The CDR3 sequence is 14 residues long. Germline trimming cut 0 bases from V and 2 bases from J; bases unmatched to any gene: 3. The CDR3 loop is CAWSVGTAQETQYF. The DNA for the CDR3 is TGTGCCTGGAGTGTGGGGACAGCGCAAGAGACCCAGTACTTC.

V is TRBV10-3 and J is TRBJ1-2; 8 positions match TRBD1. CDR3 size: 16 residues. Germline V gene data show CDR1 as ENHRY and CDR2 as SYGVKD. The J segment lost 2 bases and the V segment lost 4 bases, leaving 9 bases of the junction unmatched. CDR3 coding DNA: TGTGCCATCAGTGCGGCTGGACAGGGACCCAACTATGGCTACACCTTC. The encoded protein is CAISAAGQGPNYGYTF.

Of note for this clone: The junction departs from the called germline gene at one end, perhaps through a read error. The rearrangement uses TRBV6-5 and TRBJ2-7; D may be TRBD2 (5 bases). The CDR3 has 12 residues. Germline V CDR1 and CDR2: MNHEY, SVGAGI. CDR3 nucleotide sequence: TGTGCCAGCAGTCAGGACTCCTTCGAGCAGTACTTC. Translated, it gives CASSQDSFEQYF.

This clone was recorded only once. V usage is TRBV2 and J usage is TRBJ2-1, with D possibly matching TRBD1 (5 bases). The CDR3 runs 15 residues. Trimming left V 2 bases short and J 0 bases short, with 8 bases between. Germline V lookup: CDR1 SNHLY, CDR2 FYNNEI. This CDR3 reads CASSEWGGSYNEQFF. The CDR3 nucleotides read TGTGCCAGCAGTGAATGGGGCGGCTCCTACAATGAGCAGTTCTTC.

This rearrangement joins TRBV12-5 to TRBJ2-2; maybe TRBD2 (5 bases). Germline CDR1 and CDR2: LGHNT and FRNRAP. Between the trimmed V and J ends, which lost 0 bases and 3 bases, there was a span of 8 bases. The CDR3 covers 15 residues. The CDR3 DNA reads TGTGCTAGTGGTTTGGTACTGGGAGACACCGGGGAGCTGTTTTTT. Amino acids: CASGLVLGDTGELFF.

The chain is built from TRBV9 and TRBJ2-7; D is perhaps TRBD1 (5 bases). Germline V gene data show CDR1 as SGDLS and CDR2 as YYNGEE. This CDR3 is built from 14 residues. V was clipped by 3 bases and J by 6 bases, with 16 bases between them. This CDR3 reads CASSGEAGSREQYF. CDR3 in DNA: TGTGCCAGCAGCGGGGAAGCAGGGTCGCGCGAGCAGTACTTC.

V is TRBV28 and J is TRBJ1-1, with TRBD1 matching 7 bases. This CDR3 comprises 14 residues. J gave up 1 base and V 5 bases, and 4 bases lay outside the gene matches. The germline gives CDR1 MDHEN, CDR2 SYDVKM. CDR3 nucleotides: TGTGCCAGCAGTACCGACAGGGCGAACACTGAAGCTTTCTTT. It codes for CASSTDRANTEAFF.

This chain joins TRBV15 and TRBJ1-3, with D possibly TRBD1 on 5 matching bases. Germline-derived CDR1 and CDR2 are LNHNV and YYDKDF (reference sequence). The CDR3 runs 15 residues. The ends were cut back, 0 bases at V and 4 bases at J, with 10 bases in the middle. The CDR3 here is CATSRERRVGNTIYF. CDR3 coding DNA: TGTGCCACCAGCAGAGAACGCAGGGTAGGAAACACCATATATTTT.

The chain combines TRBV27 with TRBJ1-2; TRBD1 might be the D (5 bases). Germline V gives CDR1 MNHEY, CDR2 SMNVEV (reference sequence). Trimming pared 2 bases from V and 8 bases from J, leaving 15 bases between. There are 14 residues in the CDR3. The CDR3 spells CASSLVTDPRGYTF. The CDR3 nucleotides read TGTGCCAGCAGTTTAGTGACAGACCCTCGGGGCTACACCTTC.

About this clone: Its ends do not fully match the called genes, so a read error is possible. V usage is TRBV13 and J usage is TRBJ1-6, with D perhaps TRBD1 (5 bases). The CDR3 is 16 amino acids. Germline V gene lookup returns CDR1 PRHDT and CDR2 FYEKMQ (reference sequence). CDR3 protein: CASSTRSGTYTSPLHF. The CDR3 coding sequence is TGTGCCAGCAGCACCCGATCCGGGACTTATACTTCACCCCTCCACTTT.

The chain links TRBV6-4 to TRBJ2-5, with 8 bases identical to TRBD2. Germline CDR1 reads MRHNA; CDR2 reads SNTAGT. This CDR3 comprises 15 residues. Germline trimming cut 8 bases from V and 3 bases from J; bases unmatched to any gene: 11. The CDR3 DNA sequence: TGTGCCAGCGGCACCTTTAGCGGGGTCAAAGAGACCCAGTACTTC. Its protein product is CASGTFSGVKETQYF.

The J gene is TRBJ2-5, the V gene TRBV19; TRBD1 might be the D (5 bases). Germline assignment: CDR1 LNHDA and CDR2 SQIVND (reference sequence). The CDR3 has 13 amino acids. Trimming pared 3 bases from V and 4 bases from J, leaving 9 bases between. The CDR3 sequence: CASSIRVIETQYF. CDR3 in DNA: TGTGCCAGTAGTATCAGGGTGATAGAGACCCAGTACTTC. Variable domain in full (rest from reference TRBV19 and TRBJ2-5): DGGITQSPKYLFRKEGQNVTLSCEQNLNHDAMYWYRQDPGQGLRLIYYSQIVNDFQKGDIAEGYSVSREKKESFPLTVTSAQKNPTAFYLCASSIRVIETQYFGPGTRLLVL.

V and J are TRBV11-2 and TRBJ1-2; the match to TRBD1 covers 9 bases. The ends lost 5 bases at V and 5 bases at J; junction bases unmatched: 6. The V gene's germline CDR1 is SGHAT and CDR2 FQNNGV. The CDR3 spans 14 residues. The CDR3 region has the DNA TGTGCCAGCAGCCCCCGGGACAGGGATTATGGCTACACCTTC. Translated, it gives CASSPRDRDYGYTF. The full variable domain, its missing parts supplied by reference TRBV11-2 and TRBJ1-2, is EAGVAQSPRYKIIEKRQSVAFWCNPISGHATLYWYQQILGQGPKLLIQFQNNGVVDDSQLPKDRFSAERLKGVDSTLKIQPAKLEDSAVYLCASSPRDRDYGYTFGSGTRLTVV.

At least ten counts were recorded for this clone. The chain couples TRBV4-1 to TRBJ2-5; weak D call: TRBD1 (6 bases). Looked up from germline, CDR1 is MGHRA and CDR2 is YSYEKL. V was shortened by 4 bases and J by 7 bases, with 22 bases between the two germline ends. CDR3 length: 16 amino acids. CDR3 sequence: CASSRAGDAFEGTQYF. The CDR3 nucleotides read TGCGCCAGCAGCCGAGCAGGGGACGCCTTCGAGGGGACCCAGTACTTC.

The chain carries TRBV5-4 and TRBJ2-1; D may be TRBD1 (6 bases). The germline gives CDR1 SGHNT, CDR2 YYREEE (reference sequence). With 4 bases removed from V and 6 bases from J, the gap between germline ends came to 8 bases. The CDR3 sequence is 12 residues long. The CDR3 reads CASSRGGNEQFF. CDR3 DNA sequence: TGTGCCAGCAGCCGAGGGGGCAATGAGCAGTTCTTC.

The chain uses TRBV7-9 and TRBJ2-7; 8 positions match TRBD1. Germline loops: CDR1 SEHNR, CDR2 FQNEAQ (reference sequence). This CDR3 is built from 15 residues. V lost 5 bases, J lost 0 bases, and 6 bases stayed unmatched. This CDR3 reads CASSPRDRRSYEQYF. CDR3 DNA sequence: TGTGCCAGCAGCCCTCGGGACAGGCGCTCCTACGAGCAGTACTTC.

This clone occurred a few times. J is TRBJ1-1 and V is TRBV19, with 7 positions matching TRBD1. Germline lookup yields CDR1 LNHDA and CDR2 SQIVND (reference sequence). Trimming removed 3 bases from V and 0 bases from J; junction bases left unmatched: 4. The CDR3 consists of 15 residues. The DNA of the CDR3 is TGTGCCAGTAGTATCCAGGGGGGCGTGAACACTGAAGCTTTCTTT. Translated: CASSIQGGVNTEAFF.